This T cell receptor beta chain was retrieved from a study of CD8+CD57+ T cells in acquired aplastic anemia. Findings of the study overall: Significance was not reached for CD8+ Simpson's diversity between patients and controls. Patients and controls had in common fewer than 30 CD8+ CDR3 sequences.

Previously, flow cytometry had revealed CD8+CD57+ cell expansion in the patients chosen for sequencing. Diagnosis of severe acquired aplastic anemia applied to all patients. No patient had been given any therapy when blood was sampled. V shed 3 bases and J shed 2 bases, with 14 bases lying between them. The CDR3 spans 15 residues. From germline, CDR1 is DFQATT and CDR2 SNEGSKA (reference sequence). This clonotype was picked up a small number of times. Its antigen is not known. Investigators profiled TCR beta VDJ and CDR3 from genomic DNA template. Via MiXCR, TCRdb re-called the reads, giving one row per CDR3 protein. The sample includes roughly 200,000 distinct CDR3 sequences, roughly 65% of them seen just once.

Sequencing was done on a sample of sorted CD4+, CD8+, or CD8+CD57+ T cells (not recorded which) from PBMCs. This chain links TRBV20-1 with TRBJ2-1, with a tentative D call TRBD1 (6 bases). This TCR came from a human donor with aplastic anemia. CDR3 coding DNA: TGCAGTGCTAGTCACACAGGGATCCCCTACAATGAGCAGTTCTTC. Translating gives CSASHTGIPYNEQFF.